Sequencing of this T cell receptor (beta chain) was carried out in a study of CD8 T cells in Susac syndrome. Germline values: CDR1 LGHDT, CDR2 YNNKEL (reference sequence). The CDR3 has 15 residues. Unmatched junction bases numbered 6, after V lost 1 base and J lost 5 bases. Random hexamers were used to reverse transcribe an amount of about 0.45 to 1 ug RNA. With immunoSEQ multiplex PCR, TCR beta CDR3 was amplified across 54 Vbeta and 13 Jbeta. MiXCR, run by TCRdb on the immunoSEQ multiplex PCR reads, gives a single entry per CDR3 protein. The table lists under 200,000 distinct CDR3 sequences, more than 90% of them singletons, with roughly 0.14% in the top ten.

This chain connects TRBV3-1 to TRBJ2-5; 8 bases agree with TRBD2. This TCR was sampled from a human donor in good health. Sequencing was done on a sample of CD4+ T cells from PBMCs. The CDR3 coding sequence is TGTGCCAGCAGCCAAGGGACTAGCCTCCCGGAGACCCAGTACTTC. Its translation: CASSQGTSLPETQYF.